The next 20 T cell receptor beta chains were all read from a single sample in a study of T cell clonality in common variable immunodeficiency. Sequencing was performed with immunoSEQ multiplex PCR; in TCRdb, only in-frame clones are kept and a portion is missing. This repertoire holds approximately 44,000 clones, and none appear only once. The source material was peripheral blood mononuclear cells. The source is a person aged 18-70 years in good health.

As for this clone: The DNA ends 3 residues before the CDR3 does, and the rest of the CDR3 is filled in from the germline J gene. The J gene is TRBJ1-2, the V gene TRBV19, with D tentatively TRBD1 (5 bases). The V gene's germline CDR1 is LNHDA and CDR2 SQIVND (reference sequence). The CDR3 spans 15 residues. Incomplete CDR3 DNA: TGTGCCAGTAGTATAATAGGGACTAGCGGGGCCGGC. Protein: CASSIIGTSGAG. In full, the CDR3 reads CASSIIGTSGAGYTF. The full variable domain, its missing parts supplied by reference TRBV19 and TRBJ1-2, is DGGITQSPKYLFRKEGQNVTLSCEQNLNHDAMYWYRQDPGQGLRLIYYSQIVNDFQKGDIAEGYSVSREKKESFPLTVTSAQKNPTAFYLCASSIIGTSGAGYTFGSGTRLTVV.

This clone has ten or more counts. The CDR3 end falls 3 residues outside the read, so it is completed with the germline J gene. The chain recombines TRBV30 with TRBJ1-6; 9 nucleotides line up with TRBD1. CDR1 GTSNPN and CDR2 SVGIG come from the germline V gene (reference sequence). V dropped 7 bases and J dropped 6; count of bases not matched to a gene: 7. The CDR3 is 14 residues long. The CDR3 sequence: CASTGGEGNSPLHF. CDR3 DNA, as far as it was read: TGTGCCTCCACAGGGGGCGAAGGTAATTCACCC.

This clone has at least ten counts. The CDR3 end lies 3 residues beyond the end of the read and is filled in from the germline J gene. This rearrangement joins TRBV20-1 to TRBJ2-7; 10 nucleotides match TRBD2. In germline, CDR1 is DFQATT, CDR2 SNEGSKA (reference sequence). V lost 2 bases, J lost 5 bases, and 6 bases stayed unmatched. The CDR3 extends over 14 amino acids. The CDR3: CSARLAGVDHEQYF. The CDR3 DNA, read in part, is TGCAGTGCTAGACTAGCGGGAGTGGACCACGAG.

In its sample, this clone was seen many times. The CDR3 spells CASSADTNTEAFF. The CDR3 bases that were read are TGTGCCAGCTCAGCGGACACGAACACTGAA. The V call is TRBV18, the J call TRBJ1-1, with a possible D match to TRBD1 (5 bases). The DNA ends 3 residues before the CDR3 does, and the rest of the CDR3 is filled in from the germline J gene. The CDR3 totals 13 residues. Germline lookup yields CDR1 KGHSH and CDR2 LQKENI. V lost 5 bases and J 1 base, leaving 8 bases between the germline ends.

This clone appeared many times. The read comes to an end 3 residues before the CDR3 does, leaving the germline J gene to fill in the end. The chain recombines TRBV7-3 with TRBJ1-2; 7 nucleotides line up with TRBD1. Germline V CDR1 and CDR2: SGHTA, FQGTGA. V dropped 0 bases and J dropped 6; count of bases not matched to a gene: 7. This CDR3 contains 15 residues. CDR3 loop: CASSLTRGEVDGYTF. CDR3 bases read: TGTGCCAGCAGCTTAACCAGGGGGGAGGTGGATGGC.

This clone was detected many times. The CDR3 end falls 3 residues outside the read, so it is completed with the germline J gene. The chain combines TRBV6-1 with TRBJ1-1; possible D gene TRBD1, 5 bases. Per the germline V gene, CDR1 is MNHNS and CDR2 is SASEGT. Deletions cut 1 base from V and 3 bases from J, with 6 bases between. This CDR3 spans 13 amino acids. The CDR3 spells CASSEDRYTEAFF. The part of the CDR3 DNA that was read is TGTGCCAGCAGTGAAGACAGGTACACTGAA.

The sample holds many counts of this clone. The CDR3 is cut off 3 residues early in the read; its end comes from the germline J gene. The chain employs TRBV7-2 and TRBJ1-2; the match to TRBD1 covers 9 bases. The CDR3 extends over 15 amino acids. CDR1 is SGHTA and CDR2 is FQGNSA in the germline V gene. The sequenced part of the CDR3 DNA is TGTGCCAGCAGCTCACAGGGGGCCTTAACGACTAGC. Its translation is CASSSQGALTTS. The entire CDR3 is CASSSQGALTTSYTF. Variable domain in full (rest from reference TRBV7-2 and TRBJ1-2): GAGVSQSPSNKVTEKGKDVELRCDPISGHTALYWYRQSLGQGLEFLIYFQGNSAPDKSGLPSDRFSAERTGGSVSTLTIQRTQQEDSAVYLCASSSQGALTTSYTFGSGTRLTVV.

This clone was found many times. The read comes to an end 3 residues before the CDR3 does, leaving the germline J gene to fill in the end. V usage is TRBV6-2 or TRBV6-3 and J usage is TRBJ2-7; no clear D. V was pared by 6 bases and J by 0 bases, with 3 bases between. CDR1 is MNHEY and CDR2 is SVGEGT in the germline V gene. The CDR3 extends over 11 amino acids. The CDR3 DNA, read in part, is TGTGCCAGCAGCAACTCCTACGAG. Its protein is CASSNSYE. The whole CDR3 sequence reads CASSNSYEQYF.

In this sample, this clone turned up many times. The read ends 3 residues before the CDR3 terminus; that terminus is restored from the germline J gene. V is TRBV2 and J is TRBJ1-2; 8 bases map to TRBD1. The trim removed 7 bases at V and 2 bases at J, leaving 3 bases unmatched. The CDR3 spans 13 residues. Germline V CDR1 and CDR2: SNHLY, FYNNEI. The CDR3 here is CASIRDRNYGYTF. CDR3 DNA (partial): TGTGCCAGCATTAGGGACAGGAACTATGGC. Filled out from reference TRBV2 and TRBJ1-2, the complete variable domain reads EPEVTQTPSHQVTQMGQEVILRCVPISNHLYFYWYRQILGQKVEFLVSFYNNEISEKSEIFDDQFSVERPDGSNFTLKIRSTKLEDSAMYFCASIRDRNYGYTFGSGTRLTVV.

This clone was seen ten or more times. A junction end diverges from the germline sequence, so it may reflect a read error. The read gets to within 3 residues of the CDR3 end, and the germline J gene fills in the rest. The chain recombines TRBV4-2 with TRBJ2-7; a weak D match, TRBD2 (5 bases). Germline loops: CDR1 LGHNA, CDR2 YNFKEQ. The CDR3 totals 16 residues. The CDR3 loop is CASSQDLGGFSYEQYF. The sequenced part of the CDR3 DNA is TGCGCCAGCAGCCAAGATCTAGGAGGATTCTCCTACGAG.

This clone was counted ten times or more. CDR3 DNA, as far as it was read: TGTGCCAGCTCCCGAGAGGGGCTTGGCAATGAG. Translated, it gives CASSREGLGNE. The complete CDR3 reads CASSREGLGNEQFF. The chain is built from TRBV7-9 and TRBJ2-1; D tentatively reads TRBD1 or TRBD2 (5 bases each). Read sequence stops 3 residues before the CDR3 end, and the germline J gene provides the missing end. The CDR3 length is 14 residues. Germline V gene lookup returns CDR1 SEHNR and CDR2 FQNEAQ (reference sequence). V was trimmed by 8 bases and J by 6 bases, leaving 17 bases between them.

This clone has more than one count but fewer than ten. The read terminates 3 residues before the CDR3 end, so the remaining end is supplied by the germline J gene. The chain links TRBV7-2 to TRBJ2-7, with D perhaps matching TRBD2 (7 bases). CDR3 length: 13 residues. V lost 5 bases to trimming and J lost 5 bases, with 13 bases between them. CDR1 SGHTA and CDR2 FQGNSA come from the germline V gene. The DNA read from the CDR3 is TGTGCCAGCAGCCCGGGGAGGGGGAACGAG. This gives the protein CASSPGRGNE. The complete CDR3 sequence is CASSPGRGNEQYF.

Ten or more counts support this clone. The CDR3 end falls 3 residues outside the read, so it is completed with the germline J gene. The V and J genes are TRBV6-2 or TRBV6-3 and TRBJ1-4; TRBD1 agrees at 8 bases. Germline CDR1 is MNHEY and CDR2 is SVGEGT. The CDR3 sequence is 16 residues long. Germline trimming cut 6 bases from V and 6 bases from J; bases unmatched to any gene: 12. The part of the CDR3 DNA that was read is TGTGCCAGCAGCTCGGACAGGGCAAGTATGGATGAAAAA. The encoded protein is CASSSDRASMDEK. From start to end, the CDR3 is CASSSDRASMDEKLFF.

This clone has only a few counts. The read falls 3 residues short of the CDR3 end, and the missing part is taken from the germline J gene. The genes are TRBV7-6 and TRBJ2-1; 13 bases are shared with TRBD2. This CDR3 comprises 18 residues. J gave up 0 bases and V 4 bases, and 6 bases lay outside the gene matches. Germline V CDR1 and CDR2: SGHVS, FNYEAQ. The CDR3 loop reads CASSWGLAGFDSYNEQFF. The CDR3 bases that were read are TGTGCCAGCAGCTGGGGACTAGCGGGGTTCGACTCCTACAATGAG.

This clone was seen at least ten times. The read terminates 3 residues before the CDR3 end, so the remaining end is supplied by the germline J gene. The gene calls are TRBV20-1 and TRBJ2-2; 7 bases align to TRBD2. Trimming removed 8 bases from V and 5 bases from J; junction bases left unmatched: 8. The CDR3 contains 13 residues. Per the germline V gene, CDR1 is DFQATT and CDR2 is SNEGSKA (reference sequence). The CDR3 here is CSIRGVWTGELFF. Partial CDR3 DNA: TGCAGTATACGGGGGGTGTGGACCGGGGAG.

This clone came up many times. The CDR3 extends 3 residues past the end of the read, so its final part is completed from the germline J gene. The J gene is TRBJ2-1, the V gene TRBV6-2 or TRBV6-3, with a weak D call TRBD1 (6 bases). The CDR3 is 13 residues long. V gave up 6 bases and J gave up 4 bases, with 10 bases separating them. CDR1 MNHEY and CDR2 SVGEGT come from the germline V gene. The CDR3 sequence is CASSVQGYNEQFF. The part of the CDR3 DNA that was read is TGTGCCAGCAGCGTACAGGGTTACAATGAG.

This clone was picked up many times. The CDR3 end falls 3 residues outside the read, so it is completed with the germline J gene. The rearrangement joins TRBV20-1 to TRBJ1-2; D call uncertain. V dropped 3 bases and J dropped 4 bases, with 12 bases sitting between them. This CDR3 has 13 amino acids. In germline, CDR1 is DFQATT, CDR2 SNEGSKA (reference sequence). CDR3 loop: CSASAQASYGYTF. The sequenced part of the CDR3 DNA is TGCAGTGCTAGTGCCCAGGCCAGCTATGGC.

Many counts were recorded for this clone. Read sequence stops 3 residues before the CDR3 end, and the germline J gene provides the missing end. The chain joins TRBV5-6 to TRBJ2-3; D might be TRBD1 (5 bases). The V end was cut by 4 bases, the J end by 2 bases, with 14 bases between. Per the germline V gene, CDR1 is SGHDT and CDR2 is YYEEEE. The CDR3 has 15 residues. The sequenced CDR3 bases are TGTGCCAGCAGCCCAGGGCCGGGCTTCACAGATACG. Translated, it gives CASSPGPGFTDT. The full CDR3 protein is CASSPGPGFTDTQYF.

This clone was seen many times. The sequenced CDR3 bases are TGTGCCAGCTCAGTAGCGGGGGTGACAGATACG. This encodes CASSVAGVTDT. The entire CDR3 is CASSVAGVTDTQYF. This chain links TRBV18 with TRBJ2-3, with 9 bases that match TRBD2. The read falls 3 residues short of the CDR3 end, and the missing part is taken from the germline J gene. This CDR3 spans 14 amino acids. V lost 5 bases and J lost 3; bases outside the gene matches: 3. Germline loops: CDR1 KGHSH, CDR2 LQKENI.

This clone was counted at least ten times. From the germline J gene comes the end of the CDR3, since the read stops 3 residues before it. The chain carries TRBV20-1 and TRBJ2-7; perhaps D is TRBD1 or TRBD2 (7 bases each). CDR1 DFQATT and CDR2 SNEGSKA come from the germline V gene (reference sequence). The CDR3 totals 13 residues. Trimming removed 3 bases from V and 6 bases from J, with 15 bases in between. The CDR3 reads CSASQTGRGEQYF. The covered CDR3 bases are TGCAGTGCTAGTCAGACAGGGAGGGGCGAG.